This TCR beta chain was obtained from a study of response to subunit inactivated influenza vaccine. TCRdb called the RT-PCR reads again in MiXCR, with one record for every CDR3 protein. The sample shows 300,000 to 350,000 distinct CDR3 sequences, roughly 22% of them seen only once. General observations from the study: After each seasonal influenza vaccination, few new T cells are recruited, the authors suggested.

Note on this clonotype: Its antigen is unidentified.

The germline V gene encodes CDR1 LNHNV and CDR2 YYDKDF (reference sequence). The CDR3 covers 15 residues. V lost 0 bases to trimming and J lost 8 bases, with 16 bases between them. The starting material was PBMCs from blood, obtained less than 22 months after vaccination. This sequence was found in a man aged 50 to 69 who received an inactivated influenza vaccine. The chain employs TRBV15 and TRBJ1-2; no clear D gene. This chain's CDR3 is CATSRDRGRRAGYTF. As DNA, the CDR3 is TGTGCCACCAGCAGAGATCGTGGCCGAAGGGCGGGCTACACCTTC.